The T cell receptor beta chain described here comes from a study of lymphopenia after photon versus proton radiotherapy (dated 2019 in TCRdb). Looking at the study overall: The study compared the immunological effects of photon versus proton radiation therapy in patients with gastrointestinal tumors who developed high-grade lymphopenia. A cohort of 20 patients with gastrointestinal tumors who received either photon or proton therapy and subsequently developed lymphopenia was included. The goal of the study was to describe how the two radiation modalities differ in their effects on the immune system.

The germline V gene sets CDR1 to SQVTM and CDR2 to ANQGSEA. Between the V and J ends, shortened by 6 bases and 1 base respectively, the junction contains 11 bases. There are 13 amino acids in the CDR3, from cysteine to phenylalanine inclusive. Only CDR3 DNA remains: 39 bases, in frame from the first base. With respect to this clone: No antigen is known for it. Base quality data are lacking; no much larger clone is found one base away.

The receptor library was made with the immunoSEQ multiplex PCR assay. Alongside multiparametric flow cytometry, deep sequencing of rearranged TCR beta loci was used to profile the T cell repertoires. This immuneACCESS table, as held by TCRdb, lists in-frame sequences with V and J called but not all clones. Of the missing ones, under half trace to an unresolved V gene in checked studies; the others have no known cause. This sample comprises some 30,000 clones, approximately 87% of them detected only once. The ten largest clonotypes hold 6.8% of the sample. Findings and caveats that apply to the study as a whole: During treatment, patients who received photon therapy lost naive T cells and TCR diversity and gained effector/memory populations, whereas patients who received proton therapy remained relatively stable. Across the cohort, a larger post-nadir drop in TCR diversity was inversely correlated with overall survival time among patients who died. The survival association was assessed only in patients who died, and the authors presented better survival with proton therapy as a possibility rather than a demonstrated result. After the lymphocyte count nadir, repertoires from photon-treated patients showed oligoclonal expansion, particularly of CD8+ Temra cells, and this expansion drove the decline in diversity.

The receptor's source is a woman between 50 and 59 years old with pancreatic cancer. The V and J segments used are TRBV29-1 and TRBJ2-3; the D element might be TRBD1 or TRBD2, as each aligns at 5 bases. This specimen consisted of peripheral blood, obtained from a patient treated with photon-based radiotherapy. CDR3 region: CSVGRGRTDTQYF. The DNA is as follows: TGCAGCGTAGGCCGGGGCCGCACAGATACGCAGTATTTT.